Given below is one T cell receptor (beta chain) in context. The antigen is not known. Assay: immunoSEQ multiplex PCR; the TCRdb copy retains only in-frame clones and omits some. In the table there are tens of thousands of clones, about three quarters of which are singletons. The trim removed 2 bases at V and 5 bases at J, leaving 4 bases unmatched. Germline V gene sequence: CDR1 SGDLS, CDR2 YYNGEE. The CDR3 spans 15 residues. The data are from a study of PD-1 blockade in classical Hodgkin lymphoma. Notes on the study in general: As was reported, newly diagnosed patients showed lower baseline TCR diversity than healthy donors did.

All trial patients relapsed after autologous stem cell transplantation. The receptor was derived from a human donor with classical Hodgkin lymphoma. Sequenced material: peripheral blood mononuclear cells (PBMCs), taken at baseline. The rearrangement uses TRBV9 and TRBJ2-1, with TRBD2 matching over 10 bases. DNA for the CDR3: TGTGCCAGCAGCGTGGTAGCGGGAGGACACAATGAGCAGTTCTTC. Its protein is CASSVVAGGHNEQFF. Variable domain in full (rest from reference TRBV9 and TRBJ2-1): DSGVTQTPKHLITATGQRVTLRCSPRSGDLSVYWYQQSLDQGLQFLIQYYNGEERAKGNILERFSAQQFPDLHSELNLSSLELGDSALYFCASSVVAGGHNEQFFGPGTRLTVL.